This T cell receptor (beta chain) was sequenced for a study of T cell responses to AZD1222 COVID-19 vaccine. Overall study context: The study pooled second doses at about 4 or about 12 weeks.

Comments on this clone: Its antigen is as yet unknown.

Study-wide points: Spike-specific TCR breadth and depth went up after people got two AZD1222 doses.

Profiled with immunoSEQ multiplex PCR; TCRdb holds only in-frame clones, not every one. This sample has roughly 180,000 clones; 90% to 95% occur once, and the top ten carry 7.5% to 10%. The CDR3 covers 16 residues. The V end was cut by 3 bases, the J end by 1 base, with 16 bases between. CDR1 SQVTM and CDR2 ANQGSEA come from the germline V gene. The sequence derives from an adult in good health. Sequences were derived from peripheral blood, sampled on day 0 of AZD1222 vaccination. The V call is TRBV29-1, the J call TRBJ2-1; no clear D. CDR3 residues: CSVDRLLIRSYNEQFF. The CDR3 DNA is TGCAGCGTTGACAGGTTACTCATACGGTCCTACAATGAGCAGTTCTTC.